The 21 T cell receptor beta chains below come from one sample, sequenced in a study of blood T cells in healthy people across ages. Next came a second PCR, run for about 6 to 11 cycles, which used a sample-barcoded 5' primer along with a J-beta primer mix. MiXCR, applied by TCRdb to the 5' RACE reads, yields one record per CDR3 protein. The table includes roughly 1 million distinct CDR3 sequences, roughly a quarter detected once. These sequences were also reported in another study, on T cells of mothers and their children.

The material sequenced was blood. The receptors come from a girl aged 2 to 10 in good health.

The V and J genes are TRBV7-9 and TRBJ2-5; no definite D call. The CDR3 has 14 amino acids. V gave up 1 base and J gave up 3 bases, with 9 bases separating them. Per germline, CDR1 SEHNR and CDR2 FQNEAQ (reference sequence). CDR3 protein: CASSLVPEKETQYF. The CDR3 DNA sequence: TGTGCCAGCAGCTTAGTTCCGGAGAAAGAGACCCAGTACTTC.

On this clonotype: A read error may produce the germline difference seen at one junction end. The V and J genes are TRBV4-3 and TRBJ1-1, with unresolved D. The V gene's germline CDR1 is LGHNA and CDR2 YSLEER. This CDR3 spans 16 amino acids. The CDR3 coding sequence is TGCGCCAGCAGCCAACTAACTCACTCGACGAACACTGAAGCTTACTTT. Translating gives CASSQLTHSTNTEAYF.

This clonotype was observed a handful of times. The chain couples TRBV5-1 to TRBJ1-1, with D uncertain. Between the trimmed V and J ends, which lost 0 bases and 4 bases, there was a span of 13 bases. The CDR3 is 15 residues long. The germline V gene encodes CDR1 SGHRS and CDR2 YFSETQ. CDR3 amino acids: CASSLVAEPGTEAFF. In nucleotides, the CDR3 is TGCGCCAGCAGCTTGGTGGCCGAGCCCGGCACTGAAGCTTTCTTT. Supplemented by reference TRBV5-1 and TRBJ1-1, the full variable domain reads KAGVTQTPRYLIKTRGQQVTLSCSPISGHRSVSWYQQTPGQGLQFLFEYFSETQRNKGNFPGRFSGRQFSNSRSEMNVSTLELGDSALYLCASSLVAEPGTEAFFGQGTRLTVV.

The chain employs TRBV6-5 and TRBJ2-3, with 9 bases aligning to TRBD2. This CDR3 has 16 amino acids. CDR1 is MNHEY, CDR2 SVGAGI, per germline. The junction had 10 bases not matched to a gene; V was cut back by 7 bases and J by 2 bases. DNA of the CDR3: TGTGCCAGCACCCAGGGACTAGCCAGCCCCACAGATACGCAGTATTTT. It yields the protein CASTQGLASPTDTQYF.

The chain carries TRBV19 and TRBJ2-1, with D perhaps assigned TRBD1 or TRBD2 (5 bases each). This CDR3 comprises 13 residues. In germline, CDR1 is LNHDA, CDR2 SQIVND (reference sequence). V dropped 9 bases and J dropped 11 bases, with 20 bases sitting between them. The CDR3 nucleotides read TGTGCCAGCCGCTATGAACGGGGACGTCAGCAGTTCTTC. Its protein product is CASRYERGRQQFF.

The chain couples TRBV12-3 or TRBV12-4 to TRBJ1-2; no definite D call. V dropped 3 bases and J dropped 8 bases, with 19 bases sitting between them. The CDR3 sequence is 15 residues long. For the CDR3, the DNA is TGTGCCAGCAGTTTGACGACCGATCCATCGGAGGGCTACACCTTC. Translating it yields CASSLTTDPSEGYTF.

This clonotype was counted a few times. This chain uses TRBV27 with TRBJ2-2, with 15 positions matching TRBD2. This CDR3 region has 20 residues. Per germline, CDR1 MNHEY and CDR2 SMNVEV (reference sequence). J was trimmed by 2 bases and V by 3 bases; bases with no gene match: 10. The CDR3 here is CASSLWTSGRARINTGELFF. In nucleotides, the CDR3 is TGTGCCAGCAGTTTGTGGACTAGCGGGAGGGCCCGAATAAACACCGGGGAGCTGTTTTTT.

The chain employs TRBV20-1 and TRBJ2-3; D uncertain. Trimming left V 2 bases short and J 0 bases short, with 9 bases between. Germline-derived CDR1 and CDR2 are DFQATT and SNEGSKA (reference sequence). This CDR3 is 14 amino acids long. The CDR3 DNA is TGCAGTGCTAGAAAGCTTTCTAGCACAGATACGCAGTATTTT. Translating it yields CSARKLSSTDTQYF.

Concerning this clonotype itself: At one boundary the junction diverges from the germline segment, which might be a read error. The chain combines TRBV11-2 with TRBJ2-1; D is unclear. Germline CDR1 is SGHAT and CDR2 is FQNNGV. The length of the CDR3 is 14 residues. DNA of the CDR3: TGTGCCAGCAGCTTAGATCGGGTTAACAAGGAGCAGTTCTTC. Amino acids: CASSLDRVNKEQFF.

This clonotype turned up a few times. This sequence joins TRBV10-3 and TRBJ2-5, with no clear D. Germline CDR1 reads ENHRY; CDR2 reads SYGVKD. This CDR3 region has 11 residues. Between the trimmed V and J ends, which lost 3 bases and 6 bases, there was a span of 5 bases. The CDR3 nucleotides are TGTGCCATCAGTGATTTTAAGACCCAGTACTTC. It codes for CAISDFKTQYF.

J is TRBJ1-4 and V is TRBV28; the D is unclear. This CDR3 contains 13 residues. The V end was cut by 2 bases, the J end by 5 bases, with 6 bases between. The germline CDR1 and CDR2 sequences are MDHEN and SYDVKM. The CDR3 nucleotides are TGTGCCAGCAGTTTACCCCTGAATGAAAAACTGTTTTTT. Translation: CASSLPLNEKLFF.

This chain links TRBV9 with TRBJ2-3; no definite D call. The CDR3 is 15 residues long. V was pared by 0 bases and J by 3 bases, with 11 bases between. The V gene's germline CDR1 is SGDLS and CDR2 YYNGEE. The DNA for the CDR3 is TGTGCCAGCAGCGTAGAGGTAGGGTTGACAGATACGCAGTATTTT. Translated, it gives CASSVEVGLTDTQYF.

The chain carries TRBV29-1 and TRBJ2-3; weak D call: TRBD2 (5 bases). V was pared by 7 bases and J by 0 bases, with 11 bases between. The CDR3 loop spans 13 amino acids. The germline CDR1 and CDR2 sequences are SQVTM and ANQGSEA. CDR3 nucleotide sequence: TGCAGCGGCAGCGGTGTTAGCACAGATACGCAGTATTTT. Translating it yields CSGSGVSTDTQYF.

The chain uses TRBV20-1 and TRBJ2-7; D not certain. V was cut by 3 bases and J by 2 bases, with 8 bases left in between. CDR3 size: 12 residues. The V gene's germline CDR1 is DFQATT and CDR2 SNEGSKA (reference sequence). CDR3 sequence: CSARDVTYEQYF. Here the CDR3 DNA reads TGCAGTGCTAGGGACGTAACCTACGAGCAGTACTTC.

The chain combines TRBV7-8 with TRBJ1-4; no reliable D call. This CDR3 is built from 14 residues. In germline, CDR1 is SGHVS, CDR2 FQNEAQ. The V and J ends lost 3 bases and 5 bases respectively, with 10 bases between them. CDR3 residues: CASSFAVGNEKLFF. DNA of the CDR3: TGTGCCAGCAGCTTCGCGGTGGGGAATGAAAAACTGTTTTTT. Based on the CDR3 plus reference TRBV7-8 and TRBJ1-4, the full variable domain is GAGVSQSPRYKVAKRGQDVALRCDPISGHVSLFWYQQALGQGPEFLTYFQNEAQLDKSGLPSDRFFAERPEGSVSTLKIQRTQQEDSAVYLCASSFAVGNEKLFFGSGTQLSVL.

There are a few counts of this clonotype. This chain links TRBV7-2 with TRBJ1-5; TRBD1 matches 11 bases. V was pared by 5 bases and J by 4 bases, with 7 bases of the junction left unmatched. The germline V gene has CDR1 SGHTA and CDR2 FQGNSA. This CDR3 contains 16 residues. The CDR3 is CASSLLGTGGNQPQHF. Here the CDR3 DNA reads TGTGCCAGCAGCCTCCTAGGGACAGGGGGAAATCAGCCCCAGCATTTT.

This clonotype turned up a few times. This sequence joins TRBV4-3 and TRBJ2-1; D not certain. CDR1 is LGHNA and CDR2 is YSLEER in the germline V gene. The CDR3 spans 15 residues. Between the trimmed V and J ends, which lost 0 bases and 4 bases, there was a span of 10 bases. CDR3 coding DNA: TGCGCCAGCAGCCAAGATAAGGCACTTTACAATGAGCAGTTCTTC. Translating it yields CASSQDKALYNEQFF.

The table lists this clonotype with many counts. This sequence joins TRBV29-1 and TRBJ2-5; 9 bases agree with TRBD2. The CDR3 spans 16 residues. Per the germline V gene, CDR1 is SQVTM and CDR2 is ANQGSEA. Unmatched junction bases numbered 9, after V lost 4 bases and J lost 0 bases. The CDR3 sequence: CSVGAIAGAYQETQYF. The CDR3 DNA is TGCAGCGTTGGGGCCATAGCGGGAGCGTACCAAGAGACCCAGTACTTC.

The rearrangement uses TRBV15 and TRBJ2-5; D call uncertain. The V and J ends lost 0 bases and 1 base respectively, with 9 bases between them. Germline lookup yields CDR1 LNHNV and CDR2 YYDKDF (reference sequence). The CDR3 is 15 residues long. Here the CDR3 DNA reads TGTGCCACCAGCAGAGATGGCGGCAGCCAAGAGACCCAGTACTTC. It yields the protein CATSRDGGSQETQYF.

This clonotype was seen only a few times. The chain links TRBV3-1 to TRBJ2-2; D is possibly TRBD2 (5 bases). The CDR3 sequence is 15 residues long. The germline V and J ends were trimmed by 0 bases and 7 bases, with 12 bases remaining between them. Looked up from germline, CDR1 is LGHDT and CDR2 is YNNKEL (reference sequence). CDR3 loop: CASSQESGRGGELFF. In nucleotides, the CDR3 is TGTGCCAGCAGCCAAGAAAGCGGCCGGGGCGGGGAGCTGTTTTTT. Full variable domain (outside the CDR3, taken from reference TRBV3-1 and TRBJ2-2): DTAVSQTPKYLVTQMGNDKSIKCEQNLGHDTMYWYKQDSKKFLKIMFSYNNKELIINETVPNRFSPKSPDKAHLNLHINSLELGDSAVYFCASSQESGRGGELFFGEGSRLTVL.

V gene TRBV2 combines with J gene TRBJ2-7; TRBD1 matches at 7 bases. Per the germline V gene, CDR1 is SNHLY and CDR2 is FYNNEI. Unmatched junction bases numbered 6, after V lost 7 bases and J lost 0 bases. The CDR3 contains 14 residues. For the CDR3, the DNA is TGTGCCAGCATGCGGACAGGAAGCTCCTACGAGCAGTACTTC. Protein product: CASMRTGSSYEQYF.